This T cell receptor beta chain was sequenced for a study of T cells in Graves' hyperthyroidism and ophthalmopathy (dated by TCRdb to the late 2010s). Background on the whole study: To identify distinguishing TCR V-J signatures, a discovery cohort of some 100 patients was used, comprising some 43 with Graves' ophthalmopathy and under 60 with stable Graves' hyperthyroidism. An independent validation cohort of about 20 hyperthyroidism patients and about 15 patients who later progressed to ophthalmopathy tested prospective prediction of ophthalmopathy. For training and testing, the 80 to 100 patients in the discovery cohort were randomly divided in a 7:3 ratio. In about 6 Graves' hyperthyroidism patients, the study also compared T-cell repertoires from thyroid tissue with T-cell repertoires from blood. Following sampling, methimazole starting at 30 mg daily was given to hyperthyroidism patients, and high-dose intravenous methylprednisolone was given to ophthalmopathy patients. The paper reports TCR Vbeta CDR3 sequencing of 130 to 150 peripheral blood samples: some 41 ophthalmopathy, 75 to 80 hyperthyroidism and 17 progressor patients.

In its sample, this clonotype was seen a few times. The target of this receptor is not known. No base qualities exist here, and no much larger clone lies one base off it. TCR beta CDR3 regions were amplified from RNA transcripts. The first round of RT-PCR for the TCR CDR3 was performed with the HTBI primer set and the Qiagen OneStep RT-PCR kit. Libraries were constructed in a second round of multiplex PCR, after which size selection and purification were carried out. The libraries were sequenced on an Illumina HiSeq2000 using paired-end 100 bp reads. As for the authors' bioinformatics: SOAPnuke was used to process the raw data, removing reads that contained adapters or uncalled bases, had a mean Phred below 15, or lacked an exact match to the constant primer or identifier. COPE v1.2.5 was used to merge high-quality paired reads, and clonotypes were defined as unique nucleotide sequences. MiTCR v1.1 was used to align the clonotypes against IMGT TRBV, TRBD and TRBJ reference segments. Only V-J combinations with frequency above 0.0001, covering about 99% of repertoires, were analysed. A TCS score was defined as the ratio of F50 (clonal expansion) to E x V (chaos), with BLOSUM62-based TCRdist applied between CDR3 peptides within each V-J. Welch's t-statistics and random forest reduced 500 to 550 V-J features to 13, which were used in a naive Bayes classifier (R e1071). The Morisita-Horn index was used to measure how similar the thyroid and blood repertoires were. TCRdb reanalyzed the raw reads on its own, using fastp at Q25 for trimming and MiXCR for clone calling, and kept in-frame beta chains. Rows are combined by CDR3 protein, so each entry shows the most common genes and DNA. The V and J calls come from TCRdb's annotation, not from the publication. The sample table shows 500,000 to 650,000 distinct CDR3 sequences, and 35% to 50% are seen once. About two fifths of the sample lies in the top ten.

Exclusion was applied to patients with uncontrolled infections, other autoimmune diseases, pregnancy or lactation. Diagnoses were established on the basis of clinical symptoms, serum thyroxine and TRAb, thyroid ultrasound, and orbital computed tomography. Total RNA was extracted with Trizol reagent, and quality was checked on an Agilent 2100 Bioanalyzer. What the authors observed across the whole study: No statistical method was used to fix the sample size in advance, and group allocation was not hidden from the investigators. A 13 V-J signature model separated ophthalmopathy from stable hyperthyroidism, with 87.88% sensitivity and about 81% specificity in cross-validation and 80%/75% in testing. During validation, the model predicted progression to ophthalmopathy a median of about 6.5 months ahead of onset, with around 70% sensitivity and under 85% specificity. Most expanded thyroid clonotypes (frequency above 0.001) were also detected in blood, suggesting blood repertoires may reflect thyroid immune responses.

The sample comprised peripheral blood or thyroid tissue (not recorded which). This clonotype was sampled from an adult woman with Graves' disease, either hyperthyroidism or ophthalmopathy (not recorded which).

The CDR3 region reads CASIGTEHGYTF. The DNA sequence is given as TGTGCCAGCATCGGGACAGAACATGGCTACACCTTC. The chain is made from TRBV6-5 and TRBJ1-2; 7 of the junction bases match TRBD1. CDR3 length: 12 amino acids, cysteine to phenylalanine. The sequence is cut down to CDR3 DNA, 36 bases in frame from base 1. Ends trimmed: V by 7 bases, J by 6 bases; bases unmatched to a gene: 5. CDR1 and CDR2 were assigned from the germline V gene as MNHEY and SVGAGI.